The 24 T cell receptor beta chains in this list originate from one sample, sequenced in a study of blood T cell repertoires in COVID-19. The data were produced by immunoSEQ multiplex PCR, yet TCRdb's version contains in-frame clones alone and is incomplete. The sample carries 180,000 or so clones, 75% to 90% recorded once. The sequenced sample consisted of PBMCs or T cells enriched from blood (not recorded which). All receptors derive from a man aged 40-49 years who had recovered from COVID-19.

This clone was recorded only once. The gene calls are TRBV3-1 (or the pseudogene TRBV3-2) and TRBJ1-1; no reliable D call. Germline V gene sequence: CDR1 LGHDT, CDR2 YNNKEL (reference sequence). The CDR3 is 14 residues long. With 0 bases removed from V and 6 bases from J, the gap between germline ends came to 11 bases. In DNA, the CDR3 is TGTGCCAGCAGCCAAGATAGAGGGTCGTCTGAAGCTTTCTTT. Its translation is CASSQDRGSSEAFF.

The rearrangement uses TRBV7-9 and TRBJ1-6, with D tentatively TRBD1 (5 bases). Germline CDR1 is SEHNR and CDR2 is FQNEAQ (reference sequence). The CDR3 totals 14 residues. The V and J ends lost 5 bases and 8 bases respectively, with 13 bases between them. DNA for the CDR3: TGTGCCAGCAGCCTGCAGGGATGGGATTCACCCCTCCACTTT. This gives the protein CASSLQGWDSPLHF.

The chain employs TRBV5-1 and TRBJ2-1; TRBD2 agrees at 7 bases. Trimming at V came to 0 bases and at J to 9 bases, leaving 12 bases not matched to a gene. Germline V gene sequence: CDR1 SGHRS, CDR2 YFSETQ. This CDR3 comprises 16 residues. The CDR3 nucleotides read TGCGCCAGCAGCTTGGTTGGTGCGGGAGTGTTCGGTGAGCAGTTCTTC. As protein: CASSLVGAGVFGEQFF.

This clone occurred once. This chain connects TRBV29-1 to TRBJ1-1, with D perhaps matching TRBD1 (6 bases). With 7 bases removed from V and 4 bases from J, the gap between germline ends came to 13 bases. In germline, CDR1 is SQVTM, CDR2 ANQGSEA. CDR3 length: 12 amino acids. The CDR3 DNA sequence: TGCAGCGCCATTGGGGGGGCCACTGAAGCTTTCTTT. Encoded protein: CSAIGGATEAFF.

The V gene is TRBV2, the J gene TRBJ1-3, with D maybe TRBD1 (6 bases). Looked up from germline, CDR1 is SNHLY and CDR2 is FYNNEI. Between the trimmed V and J ends, which lost 11 bases and 5 bases, there was a span of 10 bases. The CDR3 has 11 residues. For the CDR3, the DNA is TGTGCCGTACAGGGTAGAAACACCATATATTTT. Amino acid sequence: CAVQGRNTIYF.

The chain uses TRBV4-1 and TRBJ1-2; weak D call: TRBD1 (6 bases). Germline CDR1 is MGHRA and CDR2 is YSYEKL. CDR3 length: 13 amino acids. V was trimmed by 4 bases and J by 4 bases, leaving 10 bases between them. The CDR3 loop is CASSPTGSYGYTF. The CDR3 DNA sequence: TGCGCCAGCAGCCCGACAGGCAGCTATGGCTACACCTTC.

The rearrangement uses TRBV5-4 and TRBJ2-5; the match to TRBD1 covers 7 bases. After removal of 0 bases from V and 2 bases from J, the junction contained 4 bases not matched to a gene. Per the germline V gene, CDR1 is SGHNT and CDR2 is YYREEE (reference sequence). The CDR3 spans 15 residues. The CDR3 DNA reads as TGTGCCAGCAGCTTGGGACAGGGATGGCAAGAGACCCAGTACTTC. It yields the protein CASSLGQGWQETQYF.

The rearrangement uses TRBV3-1 (or the pseudogene TRBV3-2) and TRBJ1-6, with D hard to call. V lost 5 bases and J lost 6, with 17 bases in between. CDR1 and CDR2 from the germline V gene are LGHDT and YNNKEL (reference sequence). CDR3 size: 16 residues. The CDR3 protein is CASSLTSPDRNSPLHF. CDR3 DNA sequence: TGTGCCAGCAGCTTAACTAGCCCGGACCGTAATTCACCCCTCCACTTT.

CDR3 nucleotide sequence: TGTGCCAGCAGTTCCCAGGAGGGTTCCTACGAGCAGTACTTC. It codes for CASSSQEGSYEQYF. The chain is built from TRBV6-5 and TRBJ2-7, with a weak D call TRBD2 (6 bases). The V gene lost 4 bases and the J gene lost 1 base, with 11 bases spanning the gap. Germline V gives CDR1 MNHEY, CDR2 SVGAGI. This CDR3 comprises 14 residues.

A few counts support this clone. V usage is TRBV4-2 and J usage is TRBJ1-4, with D unresolved. The CDR3 length is 17 residues. The V end was cut by 0 bases, the J end by 4 bases, with 15 bases between. CDR1 is LGHNA, CDR2 YNFKEQ, per germline. The CDR3 spells CASSQDHPLTINEKLFF. The CDR3 region has the DNA TGTGCCAGCAGCCAAGATCACCCCCTAACCATTAATGAAAAACTGTTTTTT.

The chain combines TRBV27 with TRBJ1-6, with D possibly matching TRBD1 (5 bases). The CDR3 is made up of 16 amino acids. V was trimmed by 6 bases and J by 3 bases, leaving 15 bases between them. Germline V gene sequence: CDR1 MNHEY, CDR2 SMNVEV (reference sequence). The CDR3 DNA sequence: TGTGCCAGCAGATCAAACAGGTCCTTCTATAATTCACCCCTCCACTTT. Translation gives CASRSNRSFYNSPLHF.

The chain joins TRBV5-1 to TRBJ1-2, with D unclear. V was trimmed by 8 bases and J by 0 bases, leaving 14 bases between them. The V gene's germline CDR1 is SGHRS and CDR2 YFSETQ. This CDR3 is 14 amino acids long. CDR3 region: CASGRAEANYGYTF. CDR3 nucleotides: TGCGCCAGTGGGAGAGCCGAAGCTAACTATGGCTACACCTTC.

V is TRBV18 and J is TRBJ1-4; 7 bases match TRBD1. The V gene's germline CDR1 is KGHSH and CDR2 LQKENI. V shed 6 bases, J shed 7 bases, and the junction held 8 bases outside the gene matches. The CDR3 consists of 14 residues. CDR3 nucleotides: TGTGCCAGCTCGCAGGGGGTCGGTGGTGAAAAACTGTTTTTT. Amino acid sequence: CASSQGVGGEKLFF.

This chain links TRBV28 with TRBJ2-5; D is uncertain. V was shortened by 2 bases and J by 5 bases, with 15 bases between the two germline ends. CDR1 is MDHEN, CDR2 SYDVKM, per germline. This CDR3 comprises 15 residues. CDR3 protein: CASSLRMTIGETQYF. CDR3 DNA: TGTGCCAGCAGTTTACGCATGACAATTGGGGAGACCCAGTACTTC.

The J gene is TRBJ1-1, the V gene TRBV19; D gene uncertain. Between the trimmed V and J ends, which lost 4 bases and 4 bases, there was a span of 10 bases. The V gene's germline CDR1 is LNHDA and CDR2 SQIVND (reference sequence). The CDR3 consists of 13 residues. CDR3 residues: CASSTYSGTEAFF. Written as DNA, the CDR3 is TGTGCCAGTAGTACATACTCCGGCACTGAAGCTTTCTTT.

The chain combines TRBV5-4 with TRBJ1-1, with 9 bases lining up with TRBD1. V shed 5 bases and J 5 bases; nucleotides not matched to a gene: 7. Per the germline V gene, CDR1 is SGHNT and CDR2 is YYREEE (reference sequence). CDR3 length equals 14 residues. For the CDR3, the DNA is TGTGCCAGCAGGTCGGGACAGGGCCTAACTGAAGCTTTCTTT. Amino acid sequence: CASRSGQGLTEAFF.

The CDR3 loop reads CASSITTAAYEQYF. Here the CDR3 DNA reads TGTGCCAGTAGTATAACGACTGCAGCCTACGAGCAGTACTTC. The J gene is TRBJ2-7, the V gene TRBV19; D uncertain. The ends were cut back, 2 bases at V and 2 bases at J, with 10 bases in the middle. This CDR3 region has 14 residues. Germline loops: CDR1 LNHDA, CDR2 SQIVND (reference sequence).

The genes are TRBV5-1 and TRBJ2-6; TRBD1 agrees at 12 bases. Germline CDR1 SGHRS, CDR2 YFSETQ. This CDR3 contains 17 residues. Trimming at V came to 6 bases and at J to 4 bases, leaving 8 bases not matched to a gene. The CDR3 coding sequence is TGCGCCAGCACCCCGGGACAGGGGGCGGCGGGGGCCAACGTCCTGACTTTC. Encoded protein: CASTPGQGAAGANVLTF.

This clone was detected once. This chain connects TRBV15 to TRBJ2-5, with 9 bases lining up with TRBD1. V was pared by 8 bases and J by 7 bases, with 11 bases of the junction left unmatched. In germline, CDR1 is LNHNV, CDR2 YYDKDF (reference sequence). The CDR3 spans 14 residues. The CDR3 nucleotides are TGTGCCACCGTCGACAGGGGGAGAGCGGTGACCCAGTACTTC. This translates into CATVDRGRAVTQYF.

Worth noting for this clone: It is likely a read error, because the conserved phenylalanine at the end of the CDR3 is missing. No DNA is shown, since the ends of the CDR3 on it are uncertain; the CDR3 is the one TCRdb lists. V gene TRBV19 combines with J gene TRBJ1-2; TRBD1 is taken as the D call from the table, unchecked against the DNA. From germline, CDR1 is LNHDA and CDR2 SQIVND (reference sequence). The CDR3 region is 14 residues in length, termini included. This chain's CDR3 is CASSSRTGEKAYTI.

In regard to this clone: Other DNA sequences within the sample encode an identical CDR3. This chain links TRBV28 with TRBJ1-6; tentative D call: TRBD1 (6 bases). This CDR3 has 13 amino acids. Looked up from germline, CDR1 is MDHEN and CDR2 is SYDVKM. V lost 6 bases and J 5 bases, leaving 8 bases between the germline ends. The CDR3 here is CASRTGDNSPLHF. DNA of the CDR3: TGTGCCAGCAGGACAGGAGATAATTCACCCCTCCACTTT.

The gene calls are TRBV11-2 and TRBJ1-2; 8 bases map to TRBD1. The J segment lost 8 bases and the V segment lost 2 bases, leaving 7 bases of the junction unmatched. The CDR3 covers 14 residues. Per the germline V gene, CDR1 is SGHAT and CDR2 is FQNNGV. The CDR3: CASSLLQGGYGYTF. The CDR3 DNA reads TGTGCCAGCAGCTTACTACAGGGGGGGTACGGCTACACCTTC.

V usage is TRBV10-1 and J usage is TRBJ2-1; 11 bases match TRBD1. CDR1 and CDR2 (germline): WNHNN, SYGVQD (reference sequence). Unmatched junction bases numbered 6, after V lost 2 bases and J lost 6 bases. There are 16 residues in the CDR3. The CDR3 DNA reads TGCGCCAGCAGTGAGATTTCCGGGACAGGGGGCAATGAGCAGTTCTTC. This translates into CASSEISGTGGNEQFF.

The rearrangement joins TRBV19 to TRBJ1-1; D not certain. Per germline, CDR1 LNHDA and CDR2 SQIVND (reference sequence). The CDR3 loop spans 14 amino acids. V lost 5 bases and J lost 5, with 15 bases in between. For the CDR3, the DNA is TGTGCCAGTAGTGGCTCATACACGGAGACTGAAGCTTTCTTT. This gives the protein CASSGSYTETEAFF.